Shown below are 5 T cell receptor beta chains from a single sample sequenced in a study of blood T cells in healthy people across ages. Next came a second PCR, run for about 7 to 12 cycles, which used a sample-barcoded 5' primer along with a J-beta primer mix. Each CDR3 protein is one row after TCRdb ran MiXCR on the 5' RACE reads. The data contain hundreds of thousands of distinct CDR3 sequences, about 45% of them singletons. Sequenced sample: blood. The origin of the receptors is an elderly man in good health.

This clonotype was counted between two and nine times. J is TRBJ2-4 and V is TRBV25-1; 10 nucleotides match TRBD2. CDR1 MGHDK and CDR2 SYGVNS come from the germline V gene. V shed 3 bases and J 2 bases; nucleotides not matched to a gene: 4. This CDR3 region has 16 residues. DNA for the CDR3: TGTGCCAGCAGTGATGGACTAGCGGAGTCCAAAAACATTCAGTACTTC. Its protein product is CASSDGLAESKNIQYF.

This clonotype was recorded many times. The chain links TRBV29-1 to TRBJ2-4, with D uncertain. CDR1 and CDR2 from the germline V gene are SQVTM and ANQGSEA. This CDR3 is built from 13 residues. Trimming took off 1 base at V and 0 bases at J, with 4 bases between the two ends. CDR3 nucleotide sequence: TGCAGCGTTGAAGTTACAGCCAAAAACATTCAGTACTTC. This sequence encodes CSVEVTAKNIQYF.

This clonotype was seen a handful of times. The J gene is TRBJ2-3, the V gene TRBV20-1; TRBD2 matches at 7 bases. The CDR3 extends over 16 amino acids. Germline loops: CDR1 DFQATT, CDR2 SNEGSKA (reference sequence). Trimming at V came to 1 base and at J to 5 bases, leaving 12 bases not matched to a gene. CDR3 sequence (DNA): TGCAGTGCTAGAGGGGTGATCGGGACTACGGGAGATACGCAGTATTTT. It specifies CSARGVIGTTGDTQYF.

This clonotype has more than one count but fewer than ten. This rearrangement joins TRBV21-1 to TRBJ2-7; TRBD1, as called in the table, went unchecked against the DNA. TRBV21-1 is a pseudogene segment. The CDR3 is 17 residues long. CDR3 nucleotide sequence: TGTGCCAGCAGCCTTAGGGTAGGCACGCCCTGCTGTTACGAGCAGTACTTC. Translating it yields CASSLRVGTPCCYEQYF.

The chain uses TRBV27 and TRBJ2-7, with D possibly matching TRBD2 (6 bases). The CDR3 covers 16 residues. V lost 0 bases and J 1 base, leaving 13 bases between the germline ends. Per germline, CDR1 MNHEY and CDR2 SMNVEV (reference sequence). CDR3 sequence reads: CASSLSGVGRSYEQYF. The CDR3 DNA follows: TGTGCCAGCAGTTTATCGGGGGTCGGGAGATCCTACGAGCAGTACTTC.